The TCR beta chain described here comes from a study of T-cell reconstitution after alpha-beta-depleted transplantation in children. Researchers prepared the TCRbeta library using unique molecular identifiers, the study reports. TCRdb itself ran the PCR reads through MiXCR, one entry per CDR3 protein. The sample consists of hundreds of thousands of distinct CDR3 sequences, around 15% of them appearing once. Study-wide findings and caveats: Newly made T cells mostly supplied T-cell counts and diversity one year after transplant. As was reported, about two months after transplant, alpha-beta T cells came from several hundred expanded graft clones. The origin of high day-60 TCRbeta diversity in some patients lay in surviving recipient T cells and thymic progenitors.

This clonotype occurred a few times. The antigen is unknown. Trimming pared 6 bases from V and 5 bases from J, leaving 23 bases between. CDR3 length: 16 amino acids. Germline V gene lookup returns CDR1 MDHEN and CDR2 SYDVKM. Here the sequenced sample was PBMCs, mostly from graft donor cells, taken 360 days after TCRalphabeta/CD19-depleted stem cell transplant. This clonotype was sampled from a boy younger than two who had a stem cell transplant for Wiskott-Aldrich syndrome, so the T cells may come from the graft donor. The gene calls are TRBV28 and TRBJ2-7; D could derive from TRBD1 or TRBD2 (5 bases each). Written as DNA, the CDR3 is TGTGCCAGCAGGGGACCTCGGACGGAATCTTGGAACGAGCAGTACTTC. It encodes CASRGPRTESWNEQYF.